A single sample is the source of the 10 T cell receptor beta chains below, sequenced in a study of glioma-infiltrating T cells after dendritic cell vaccination. The data were produced by immunoSEQ multiplex PCR, yet TCRdb's version contains in-frame clones alone and is incomplete. Found here are around 62,000 clones, approximately 85% of them singletons; the top ten hold 9.2%. The material was blood, obtained before dendritic cell vaccination. These receptors were taken from a human donor with glioblastoma.

The chain links TRBV7-2 to TRBJ2-4, with D maybe TRBD1 (5 bases). The CDR3 is 13 residues long. Between the trimmed V and J ends, which lost 7 bases and 6 bases, there was a span of 13 bases. CDR1 and CDR2 (germline): SGHTA, FQGNSA. The CDR3 spells CASTSPGANIQYF. Written as DNA, the CDR3 is TGTGCCAGCACCTCCCCTGGGGCAAACATTCAGTACTTC.

V usage is TRBV14 and J usage is TRBJ1-2, with D perhaps matching TRBD1 (6 bases). V lost 2 bases and J lost 3, with 13 bases in between. The germline V gene has CDR1 SGHDN and CDR2 FVKESK. CDR3 length: 15 amino acids. The CDR3 here is CASSQTGGADYGYTF. The CDR3 DNA reads TGTGCCAGCAGCCAAACCGGGGGGGCCGACTATGGCTACACCTTC.

The rearrangement uses TRBV2 and TRBJ2-7, with 9 positions matching TRBD2. This CDR3 region has 15 residues. J gave up 1 base and V 6 bases, and 7 bases lay outside the gene matches. CDR1 is SNHLY and CDR2 is FYNNEI in the germline V gene. CDR3 protein: CASSFLAGLSYEQYF. CDR3 nucleotides: TGTGCCAGCAGCTTTCTAGCGGGGTTATCCTACGAGCAGTACTTC.

The gene calls are TRBV28 and TRBJ2-5, with D tentatively TRBD1 (6 bases). This CDR3 has 12 residues. Germline V gives CDR1 MDHEN, CDR2 SYDVKM. Between the trimmed V and J ends, which lost 5 bases and 6 bases, there was a span of 10 bases. CDR3 DNA sequence: TGTGCCAGCAGTGACAGGTGGAAGACCCAGTACTTC. Translating it yields CASSDRWKTQYF.

This rearrangement joins TRBV7-9 to TRBJ1-1; D gene uncertain. CDR1 and CDR2 (germline): SEHNR, FQNEAQ (reference sequence). Trimming took off 6 bases at V and 0 bases at J, with 5 bases between the two ends. This CDR3 has 12 residues. The CDR3 region has the DNA TGTGCCAGCAGGTACATGAACACTGAAGCTTTCTTT. It specifies CASRYMNTEAFF.

This clone was counted a single time. The same CDR3 also results from other DNA sequences found in this sample. This chain uses TRBV28 with TRBJ1-3, with a possible D match to TRBD1 (5 bases). This CDR3 spans 14 amino acids. Germline CDR1 MDHEN, CDR2 SYDVKM. Trimming removed 5 bases from V and 3 bases from J, with 11 bases in between. Here the CDR3 reads CASSLQGSGNTIYF. Here the CDR3 DNA reads TGTGCCAGCAGTCTTCAGGGTAGTGGAAACACCATATATTTT.

The J gene is TRBJ2-7, the V gene TRBV6-1; 7 bases line up with TRBD1. J lost 3 bases, V lost 4 bases, and 9 bases had no gene match. The CDR3 sequence is 15 residues long. The germline V gene has CDR1 MNHNS and CDR2 SASEGT. CDR3 region: CASSGVGTAVYEQYF. The CDR3 DNA follows: TGTGCCAGCAGTGGGGTGGGGACAGCCGTCTACGAGCAGTACTTC.

The chain has TRBV4-1 and TRBJ1-2; 7 bases map to TRBD1. Trimming at V came to 4 bases and at J to 2 bases, leaving 1 base not matched to a gene. Germline V gene lookup returns CDR1 MGHRA and CDR2 YSYEKL. This CDR3 is built from 13 residues. CDR3 in amino acids: CASSPQGNYGYTF. The DNA for the CDR3 is TGCGCCAGCAGCCCACAGGGGAACTATGGCTACACCTTC.

V usage is TRBV5-5 and J usage is TRBJ1-5; the D gene is possibly TRBD1 (5 bases). Trimming took off 0 bases at V and 3 bases at J, with 7 bases between the two ends. Germline V gene lookup returns CDR1 SGHKS and CDR2 YYEKEE (reference sequence). The CDR3 runs 14 residues. In nucleotides, the CDR3 is TGTGCCAGCAGCTTGGGGACACCCAATCAGCCCCAGCATTTT. This encodes CASSLGTPNQPQHF.

The gene calls are TRBV19 and TRBJ2-7; 7 bases line up with TRBD1. Germline values: CDR1 LNHDA, CDR2 SQIVND (reference sequence). The V segment lost 6 bases and the J segment 2 bases; nucleotides outside the gene matches: 7. The CDR3 sequence is 14 residues long. The CDR3 sequence: CASREGAGAYEQYF. The CDR3 nucleotides read TGTGCCAGTAGAGAGGGGGCAGGGGCCTACGAGCAGTACTTC. Using reference TRBV19 and TRBJ2-7 for the parts outside the CDR3, the full variable domain is DGGITQSPKYLFRKEGQNVTLSCEQNLNHDAMYWYRQDPGQGLRLIYYSQIVNDFQKGDIAEGYSVSREKKESFPLTVTSAQKNPTAFYLCASREGAGAYEQYFGPGTRLTVT.